This T cell receptor beta chain was sequenced during a study of shared clonotypes between healthy human individuals. Study details: Donor ages ranged 18 to 49 years: a couple of women, a few men. Regarding the study as a whole: Generally, naive subsets came out with larger estimated richness than memory subsets.

The count of this clone is one. What it binds is not known. Sequencing was performed with immunoSEQ multiplex PCR; in TCRdb, only in-frame clones are kept and a portion is missing. The repertoire holds roughly 2,500,000 clones, roughly 93% seen once, with 0.36% in the top ten. Germline V gene data show CDR1 as SNHLY and CDR2 as FYNNEI. This CDR3 comprises 11 residues. V lost 8 bases and J lost 3; bases outside the gene matches: 0. Every one of the donors was a Caucasian adult that lived in Nashville, Tennessee. This receptor was taken from a man younger than 30 in good health. Some clones in this sample may be carry-over from other donors' samples. The sequenced sample was naive CD4+ T cells from PBMCs. Described subset: CD45RA+ positively selected. This chain links TRBV2 with TRBJ2-7, with 8 bases lining up with TRBD1. The DNA of the CDR3 is TGTGCCAGCGGGACAGGCTACGAGCAGTACTTC. As protein: CASGTGYEQYF.